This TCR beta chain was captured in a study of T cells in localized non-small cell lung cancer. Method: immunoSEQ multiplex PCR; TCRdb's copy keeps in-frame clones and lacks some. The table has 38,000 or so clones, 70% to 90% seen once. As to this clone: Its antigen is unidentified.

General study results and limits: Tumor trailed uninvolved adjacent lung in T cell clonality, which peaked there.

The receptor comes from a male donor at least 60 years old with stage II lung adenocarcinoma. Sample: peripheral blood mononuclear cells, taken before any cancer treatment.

The CDR3 nucleotides are TGTGCCAGCAGCTCTGGACAGATGAGAGGCTATGGCTACACCTTC. The encoded protein is CASSSGQMRGYGYTF. The rearrangement uses TRBV7-2 and TRBJ1-2, with a weak D call TRBD1 (6 bases). The CDR3 sequence is 15 residues long. Germline V CDR1 and CDR2: SGHTA, FQGNSA. V shed 4 bases and J shed 4 bases, with 16 bases lying between them.